Listed here are 8 T cell receptor beta chains from one sample, sequenced in a study of blood T cell repertoires in COVID-19. The data were produced by immunoSEQ multiplex PCR, yet TCRdb's version contains in-frame clones alone and is incomplete. The sample consists of fewer than 300,000 clones, around four fifths of them appearing once. Material for sequencing was peripheral blood. These TCRs come from a woman in her 70s with active or convalescent COVID-19.

This chain joins TRBV7-6 and TRBJ2-5; no clear D gene. CDR3 size: 13 residues. Per germline, CDR1 SGHVS and CDR2 FNYEAQ. V was pared by 0 bases and J by 5 bases, with 7 bases between. The CDR3, as DNA: TGTGCCAGCAGCTTAGCTCCGGGTGAGACCCAGTACTTC. Its translation is CASSLAPGETQYF.

The chain combines TRBV4-3 with TRBJ2-3; D not certain. Deletions cut 4 bases from V and 0 bases from J, with 14 bases between. Germline V gives CDR1 LGHNA, CDR2 YSLEER. CDR3 length: 16 residues. The CDR3 DNA reads as TGCGCCAGCAGCCTTCAACTTAAGACTAGCACAGATACGCAGTATTTT. It yields the protein CASSLQLKTSTDTQYF.

V and J are TRBV5-5 and TRBJ1-2, with TRBD1 matching over 7 bases. The CDR3 is 15 amino acids. Germline CDR1 and CDR2: SGHKS and YYEKEE (reference sequence). The V gene end was trimmed by 2 bases and the J gene end by 0 bases; junction bases not matched to a gene: 4. CDR3 DNA sequence: TGTGCCAGCAGCTTCGGGACAGTTTCTAACTATGGCTACACCTTC. Translating gives CASSFGTVSNYGYTF.

A single count supports this clone. This chain links TRBV6-5 with TRBJ2-5; no clear D. CDR1 and CDR2 from the germline V gene are MNHEY and SVGAGI. Trimming removed 6 bases from V and 0 bases from J, with 2 bases in between. This CDR3 has 11 amino acids. CDR3 protein: CASSNQETQYF. CDR3 DNA: TGTGCCAGCAGCAACCAAGAGACCCAGTACTTC.

The CDR3 spells CASSPGLILAPAFF. The CDR3, as DNA: TGTGCCAGCAGCCCAGGACTAATCCTTGCGCCAGCTTTCTTT. The rearrangement uses TRBV5-4 and TRBJ1-1; the D is unclear. Germline values: CDR1 SGHNT, CDR2 YYREEE (reference sequence). The CDR3 is 14 residues long. The V end lost 4 bases, the J end lost 10 bases, and 20 bases lay between the germline ends.

The V call is TRBV10-2, the J call TRBJ2-2; TRBD2 matches 13 bases. CDR3 length: 15 residues. The germline CDR1 and CDR2 sequences are WSHSY and SAAADI. J gave up 7 bases and V 8 bases, and 7 bases lay outside the gene matches. The CDR3 reads CASRDTSGRGGELFF. CDR3 nucleotides: TGCGCCAGCCGGGATACTAGCGGGAGGGGCGGGGAGCTGTTTTTT.

V is TRBV20-1 and J is TRBJ2-1; D is possibly TRBD1 (8 bases). Germline CDR1 DFQATT, CDR2 SNEGSKA (reference sequence). CDR3 length equals 11 residues. Trimming took off 5 bases at V and 10 bases at J, with 12 bases between the two ends. CDR3 coding DNA: TGCAGTGCTTACAGGGGGGGCGAGCAGTTCTTC. This sequence encodes CSAYRGGEQFF.

This sequence joins TRBV10-1 and TRBJ2-7, with 7 positions matching TRBD1. V was clipped by 4 bases and J by 1 base; unmatched bases: 1. CDR1 is WNHNN, CDR2 SYGVQD, per germline (reference sequence). This CDR3 contains 13 residues. CDR3 protein: CASSVDRSYEQYF. In DNA, the CDR3 is TGCGCCAGCAGTGTGGACAGGTCCTACGAGCAGTACTTC.